The 18 T cell receptor beta chains listed next were all sequenced from one sample in a study of regulatory T cells in long-lasting Graves disease. Sequencing libraries for TCR beta were prepared with iRepertoire HTBI primers and Arm-PCR of CDR3 regions. MiXCR was run by TCRdb on the multiplex PCR reads, yielding one entry per CDR3 protein. The repertoire has roughly 400,000 distinct CDR3 sequences, around 23% of them found once; the top ten carry 13% to 15%. As to time point: persistent/refractory GD, antithyroid drugs over 5 years with positive TRAb. The TCR library was made from RNA that had been extracted from PBMCs in TRIzol. The sequencing used peripheral blood mononuclear cells (PBMCs), collected when the disease was refractory, from a patient treated with antithyroid drugs. All receptors come from a female donor with Graves disease.

This clonotype was counted ten times or more. The genes are TRBV11-2 and TRBJ2-5; 8 nucleotides line up with TRBD2. This CDR3 region has 18 residues. V gave up 5 bases and J gave up 5 bases; unmatched junction bases: 19. The germline V gene encodes CDR1 SGHAT and CDR2 FQNNGV. This CDR3 is CASSPGRVGHPGGETQYF. Written as DNA, the CDR3 is TGTGCCAGCAGCCCCGGCCGGGTGGGGCATCCGGGGGGGGAGACCCAGTACTTC.

This clonotype came up a few times. The rearrangement links TRBV7-2 to TRBJ2-2; TRBD1 agrees at 9 bases. This CDR3 has 16 residues. V trimming: 4 bases; J trimming: 9 bases; junction bases outside the gene matches: 12. Germline V gene lookup returns CDR1 SGHTA and CDR2 FQGNSA. The CDR3 coding sequence is TGTGCCAGCAGCTCGAAACAGGGGGCGCTTGTAAGGGAGCTGTTTTTT. This codes for CASSSKQGALVRELFF.

This clonotype was counted at least ten times. The CDR3 DNA follows: TGTGCCAGCAGTTCCACGGACAGGGAGTCGCAGGGCTACACCTTC. Encoded protein: CASSSTDRESQGYTF. V is TRBV28 and J is TRBJ1-2, with 8 bases lining up with TRBD1. There are 15 residues in the CDR3. In germline, CDR1 is MDHEN, CDR2 SYDVKM. The J segment lost 8 bases and the V segment lost 4 bases, leaving 12 bases of the junction unmatched.

A note on this clonotype: The germline gene is not matched at one end of the junction; a read error may be the cause. The chain employs TRBV7-2 and TRBJ2-5, with D maybe TRBD1 (7 bases). This CDR3 region has 14 residues. Per germline, CDR1 SGHTA and CDR2 FQGNSA. The chain's CDR3 is CAGSQGGNQETQYF. As DNA, the CDR3 is TGTGCCGGCAGTCAGGGGGGAAACCAAGAGACCCAGTACTTC.

A few counts support this clonotype. V and J are TRBV7-9 and TRBJ2-5; 12 bases align to TRBD1. The germline V gene has CDR1 SEHNR and CDR2 FQNEAQ (reference sequence). J lost 4 bases, V lost 1 base, and 4 bases had no gene match. CDR3 length: 16 amino acids. CDR3 region: CASSLGDRGLGETQYF. The CDR3 DNA reads as TGTGCCAGCAGCTTAGGGGACAGGGGGCTTGGAGAGACCCAGTACTTC.

This clonotype has only a few counts. The chain combines TRBV7-7 with TRBJ2-5; 7 bases match TRBD2. V lost 5 bases, J lost 4 bases, and 13 bases stayed unmatched. In germline, CDR1 is SSHAT, CDR2 FNYEAQ (reference sequence). The CDR3 is made up of 16 amino acids. DNA for the CDR3: TGTGCCAGCAGCCCGATGGACGGCGGGGGTCGAGAGACCCAGTACTTC. This translates into CASSPMDGGGRETQYF. The whole variable domain, remainder taken from reference TRBV7-7 and TRBJ2-5, is GAGVSQSPRYKVTKRGQDVTLRCDPISSHATLYWYQQALGQGPEFLTYFNYEAQPDKSGLPSDRFSAERPEGSISTLTIQRTEQRDSAMYRCASSPMDGGGRETQYFGPGTRLLVL.

The rearrangement links TRBV11-2 to TRBJ2-7, with a weak D call TRBD2 (5 bases). The CDR3 covers 17 residues. Trimming removed 1 base from V and 3 bases from J, with 19 bases in between. CDR1 and CDR2 from the germline V gene are SGHAT and FQNNGV. The CDR3 nucleotides are TGTGCCAGCAGCTTAGTTTTGCGTCCGGGGTCCCACTACGAGCAGTACTTC. Translated: CASSLVLRPGSHYEQYF.

This clonotype was seen ten or more times. The CDR3 nucleotides read TGTGCCAGCAGCTCCGACTCTCCTTGGGGCGAGCAGTACTTC. Its protein is CASSSDSPWGEQYF. The chain links TRBV28 to TRBJ2-7; no clear D gene. Between the trimmed V and J ends, which lost 6 bases and 6 bases, there was a span of 18 bases. Germline V CDR1 and CDR2: MDHEN, SYDVKM. The length of the CDR3 is 14 residues.

This clonotype was found a few times. The gene calls are TRBV7-9 and TRBJ1-4; TRBD1 might be the D (5 bases). The CDR3 has 14 amino acids. The V and J ends lost 4 bases and 8 bases respectively, with 14 bases between them. Germline V CDR1 and CDR2: SEHNR, FQNEAQ (reference sequence). CDR3 nucleotides: TGTGCCAGCAGCTCAGACAGTCTAAGGGAAAAACTGTTTTTT. Residues: CASSSDSLREKLFF.

This clonotype appeared a few times. The V gene is TRBV18, the J gene TRBJ2-5; D may be TRBD1 (7 bases). CDR1 is KGHSH and CDR2 is LQKENI in the germline V gene. CDR3 length: 15 residues. V was clipped by 1 base and J by 2 bases, with 11 bases between them. The CDR3 reads CASSPRRGRQETQYF. Here the CDR3 DNA reads TGTGCCAGCTCACCACGGAGGGGGCGGCAAGAGACCCAGTACTTC.

In its sample, this clonotype was seen many times. This chain joins TRBV27 and TRBJ1-1; 10 nucleotides agree with TRBD1. The CDR3 length is 13 residues. The V gene end was trimmed by 3 bases and the J gene end by 11 bases; junction bases not matched to a gene: 6. Germline V lookup: CDR1 MNHEY, CDR2 SMNVEV (reference sequence). The CDR3, as DNA: TGTGCCAGCAGTTTCGGGGACAGGGGTTTGGCTTTCTTT. It codes for CASSFGDRGLAFF.

Turning to this clonotype: This may come from a read error, since a much larger clone is one base off. The chain uses TRBV2 and TRBJ2-7, with D tentatively TRBD1 (6 bases). V lost 8 bases, J lost 2 bases, and 13 bases lay in between. The CDR3 is 13 amino acids. Germline V gene data show CDR1 as SNHLY and CDR2 as FYNNEI. CDR3 residues: CASLPGDTYEQYF. As DNA, the CDR3 is TGTGCCAGCCTCCCCGGGGACACCTACGAGCAGTACTTC.

This clonotype was counted at least ten times. This chain links TRBV28 with TRBJ2-2, with D possibly called TRBD1 or TRBD2 (7 bases each). Trimming removed 5 bases at V and 5 bases at J, with 18 bases between. Germline CDR1 MDHEN, CDR2 SYDVKM. This CDR3 spans 16 amino acids. The CDR3 here is CASSPPRRGGTGELFF. The CDR3 coding sequence is TGTGCCAGCAGTCCGCCCCGCAGGGGGGGGACCGGGGAGCTGTTTTTT. The full variable domain, with the rest looked up from reference TRBV28 and TRBJ2-2, is DVKVTQSSRYLVKRTGEKVFLECVQDMDHENMFWYRQDPGLGLRLIYFSYDVKMKEKGDIPEGYSVSREKKERFSLILESASTNQTSMYLCASSPPRRGGTGELFFGEGSRLTVL.

This clonotype appeared a few times. V and J are TRBV4-1 and TRBJ2-7; D not certain. This CDR3 has 11 amino acids. Trimming removed 5 bases from V and 5 bases from J, with 7 bases in between. CDR1 MGHRA and CDR2 YSYEKL come from the germline V gene. As DNA, the CDR3 is TGCGCCAGCAGCTTCATGGACGAGCAGTACTTC. Encoded protein: CASSFMDEQYF.

With regard to this clonotype: A much more abundant neighbour one base away suggests this may be a read error. V usage is TRBV9 and J usage is TRBJ2-5; D might be TRBD2 (6 bases). The CDR3 spans 15 residues. From germline, CDR1 is SGDLS and CDR2 YYNGEE. CDR3 in amino acids: CAGSLLGGRQETQYF. The CDR3 DNA reads TGTGCCGGCAGCCTCCTTGGAGGGAGGCAAGAGACCCAGTACTTC.

This chain links TRBV4-1 with TRBJ2-5; tentatively, D is TRBD1 or TRBD2 (5 bases each). CDR1 MGHRA and CDR2 YSYEKL come from the germline V gene. V was clipped by 1 base and J by 2 bases, with 8 bases between them. This CDR3 is built from 14 residues. The CDR3 spells CASSQGGPQETQYF. CDR3 sequence (DNA): TGCGCCAGCAGCCAAGGGGGACCACAAGAGACCCAGTACTTC.

Ten or more counts support this clonotype. This chain links TRBV2 with TRBJ2-7; 11 positions match TRBD2. The junction had 4 bases not matched to a gene; V was cut back by 4 bases and J by 2 bases. Germline CDR1 is SNHLY and CDR2 is FYNNEI. The CDR3 runs 15 residues. The chain's CDR3 is CASSALTSGTYEQYF. The CDR3 DNA reads as TGTGCCAGCAGTGCCCTGACTAGCGGGACCTACGAGCAGTACTTC.

This clonotype came up once. Since the CDR3 does not end with the conserved phenylalanine or tryptophan, this likely comes from a read error. The chain couples TRBV7-9 to TRBJ2-4; D uncertain. The CDR3 is 13 amino acids. Trimming left V 4 bases short and J 1 base short, with 5 bases between. The germline CDR1 and CDR2 sequences are SEHNR and FQNEAQ (reference sequence). The CDR3 is CASSYGAKNIQYL. For the CDR3, the DNA is TGTGCCAGCAGCTACGGGGCCAAAAACATTCAGTACCTC.